This paragraph covers one T cell receptor (beta chain) sequence. This clonotype was found many times. No cognate antigen has been identified for it. No quality values exist for individual bases; no much larger clone is one base distant. Ficoll-Paque density gradient centrifugation was the method used to isolate PBMCs. The data belong to a study of T-cell memory formation after mild COVID-19 (dated by TCRdb to the early 2020s). About the study as a whole: TCR sequence clusters from the two donors were largely donor specific. Longitudinal TCRalpha and TCRbeta repertoire sequencing tracked T-cell clones expanding and contracting after mild COVID-19 in a couple of donors. Two young, previously healthy adult volunteers made up the cohort, one male and one female.

Including the terminal cysteine and phenylalanine, the CDR3 comprises 14 residues. Of the read, only the CDR3 DNA is kept; its 42 bases are in frame from base 1. V is clipped by 0 bases and J by 5 bases, and the sequence between their germline boundaries is 10 bases long. CDR1 is given as MGHDK and CDR2 as SYGVNS, both from the germline V gene. The sequencer listed for this sample is Illumina NovaSeq 6000. TCRalpha and TCRbeta cDNA libraries were constructed by 5'RACE with constant-segment primers, with sample barcodes and unique molecular identifiers being introduced. RNA was extracted from every sample with Trizol reagent. The libraries were amplified in two PCR steps, and the second step added a second sample barcode and Illumina TruSeq adapters. Sequencing of the libraries was done on an Illumina NovaSeq, producing 2 x 150 bp paired-end reads. The published analysis was carried out like this. Demultiplexing of reads and collapsing into UMI-guided consensus sequences were performed with migec v1.2.7. Using mixcr v2.1.11, UMI consensuses were aligned to TRA and TRB V and J templates and then assembled into clonotypes. A clonotype was counted as expanded or contracted only if both edgeR and NoisET called the change significant, with noise models trained on biological replicates. For edgeR calls, the cutoffs were a false discovery rate-adjusted p below 0.01 and a log2 fold-change threshold of 1. PCA with hierarchical clustering of max-normalized trajectories of the 1000 most abundant clonotypes was used as exploratory dynamics analysis. Separately sequenced CD4+ and CD8+ repertoires were used to assign a CD4 or CD8 phenotype to each responding clone. The raw public data were reprocessed by TCRdb itself: fastp quality trimming at Q25, MiXCR clonotype calling, in-frame beta chains only. Every distinct CDR3 protein forms one entry, paired with its most common genes and DNA. The V and J calls and clone size come from TCRdb's table, not from the authors' own analysis. A total of more than 80,000 distinct CDR3 sequences appear in this sample, about 17% of them only once. The ten biggest clones cover 28% of the sample.

Overall study outcomes, separate from this receptor: From day 15 to 85, contracting clones showed balanced CD4/CD8 phenotypes, whereas a second wave of clones that expanded from day 15 to 37 leaned towards CD4+. Some responding clones were detected in pre-infection memory, which suggested that pre-existing cross-reactive memory T cells had joined the SARS-CoV-2 response. Whether the second-wave clones peaking on day 37 were SARS-CoV-2 specific was not confirmed. Contracting CD4+ clones appeared mostly in the CM and EM memory subsets, whereas CD8+ clones were enriched in EMRA. Only a couple of mild cases were covered by the study, and larger cohorts that include severe cases with pre-infection samples were considered necessary.

The sample comprised PBMCs or a T cell subset sorted from them (not recorded which). The source is an adult woman who had mild COVID-19 (a few samples of this study predate the infection). The sample titles of this study are shuffled in the database, so cell type and time point are left out; the donor was told from shared clones. The chain is made from TRBV25-1 and TRBJ2-5; no D segment can be confidently identified. The CDR3 amino acid sequence is: CASSEYSLTETQYF. The sequenced DNA: TGTGCCAGCAGTGAATATAGCCTGACGGAGACCCAGTACTTC.